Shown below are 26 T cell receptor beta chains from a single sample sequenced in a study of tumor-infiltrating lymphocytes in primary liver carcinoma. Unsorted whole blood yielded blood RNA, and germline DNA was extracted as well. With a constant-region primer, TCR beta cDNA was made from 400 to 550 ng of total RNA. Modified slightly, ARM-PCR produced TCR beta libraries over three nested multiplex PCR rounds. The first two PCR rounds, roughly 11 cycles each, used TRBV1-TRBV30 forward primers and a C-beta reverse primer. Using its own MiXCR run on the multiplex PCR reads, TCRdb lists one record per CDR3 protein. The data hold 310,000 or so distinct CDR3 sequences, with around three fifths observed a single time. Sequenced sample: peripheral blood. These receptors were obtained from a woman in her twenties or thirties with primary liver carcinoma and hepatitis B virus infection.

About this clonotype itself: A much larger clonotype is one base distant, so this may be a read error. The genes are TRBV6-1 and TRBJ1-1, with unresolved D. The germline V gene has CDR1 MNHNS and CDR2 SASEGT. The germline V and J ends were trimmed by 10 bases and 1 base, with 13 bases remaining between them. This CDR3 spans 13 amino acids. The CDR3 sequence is CATEPRQNTEAFF. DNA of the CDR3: TGTGCCACGGAGCCGAGACAGAACACTGAAGCTTTCTTT.

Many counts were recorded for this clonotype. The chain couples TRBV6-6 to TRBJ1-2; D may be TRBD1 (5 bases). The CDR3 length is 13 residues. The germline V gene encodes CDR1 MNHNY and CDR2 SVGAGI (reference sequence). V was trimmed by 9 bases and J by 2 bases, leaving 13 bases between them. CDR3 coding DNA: TGTGCCAGTGGTCCGGGGCGAAACTATGGCTACACCTTC. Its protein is CASGPGRNYGYTF.

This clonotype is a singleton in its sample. CDR3 protein: CATSDSTSGRFHEQYF. In DNA, the CDR3 is TGTGCCACCAGTGACTCCACTAGCGGGAGGTTTCACGAGCAGTACTTC. This chain uses TRBV24-1 with TRBJ2-7; TRBD2 matches at 12 bases. Germline trimming cut 4 bases from V and 5 bases from J; bases unmatched to any gene: 8. There are 16 residues in the CDR3. Germline CDR1 reads KGHDR; CDR2 reads SFDVKD.

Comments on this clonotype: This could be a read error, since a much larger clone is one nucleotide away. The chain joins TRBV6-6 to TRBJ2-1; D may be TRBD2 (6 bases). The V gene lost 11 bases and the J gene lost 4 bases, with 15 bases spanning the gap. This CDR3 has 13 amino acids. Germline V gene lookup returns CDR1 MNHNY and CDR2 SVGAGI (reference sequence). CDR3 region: CACNPGTYNEQFF. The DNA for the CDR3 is TGTGCCTGCAATCCCGGGACTTACAATGAGCAGTTCTTC.

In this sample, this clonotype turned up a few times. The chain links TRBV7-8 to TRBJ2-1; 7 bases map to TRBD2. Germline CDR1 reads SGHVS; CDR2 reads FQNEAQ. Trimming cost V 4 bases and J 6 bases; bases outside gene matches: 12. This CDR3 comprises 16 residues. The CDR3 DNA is TGTGCCAGCAGCTCGCAGACTAGCTGGGGGGGCAATGAGCAGTTCTTC. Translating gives CASSSQTSWGGNEQFF.

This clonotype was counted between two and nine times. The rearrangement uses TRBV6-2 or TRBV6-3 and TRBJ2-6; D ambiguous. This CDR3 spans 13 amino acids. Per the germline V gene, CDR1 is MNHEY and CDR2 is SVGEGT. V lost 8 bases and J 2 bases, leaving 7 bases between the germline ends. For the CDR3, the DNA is TGTGCCAGCGCCTCGACTGGGGCCAACGTCCTGACTTTC. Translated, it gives CASASTGANVLTF.

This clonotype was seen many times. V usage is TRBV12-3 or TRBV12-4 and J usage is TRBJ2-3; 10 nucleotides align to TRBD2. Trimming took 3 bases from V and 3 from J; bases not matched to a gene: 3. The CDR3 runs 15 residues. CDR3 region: CASSFTSGNTDTQYF. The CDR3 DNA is TGTGCCAGCAGTTTCACTAGCGGGAATACAGATACGCAGTATTTT.

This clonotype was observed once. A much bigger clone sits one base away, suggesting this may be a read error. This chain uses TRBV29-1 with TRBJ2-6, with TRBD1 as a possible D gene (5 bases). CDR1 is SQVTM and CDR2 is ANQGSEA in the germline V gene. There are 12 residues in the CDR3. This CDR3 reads CSAISGANVQTF. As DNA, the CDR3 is TGCAGCGCCATATCTGGGGCCAACGTCCAGACTTTC. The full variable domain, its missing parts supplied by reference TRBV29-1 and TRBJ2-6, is SAVISQKPSRDICQRGTSLTIQCQVDSQVTMMFWYRQQPGQSLTLIATANQGSEATYESGFVIDKFPISRPNLTFSTLTVSNMSPEDSSIYLCSAISGANVQTFGAGSRLTVL.

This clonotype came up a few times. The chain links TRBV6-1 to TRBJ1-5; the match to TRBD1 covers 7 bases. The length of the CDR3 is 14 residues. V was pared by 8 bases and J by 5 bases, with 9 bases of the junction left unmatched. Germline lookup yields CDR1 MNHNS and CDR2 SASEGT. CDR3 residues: CASQDRSRDQPQHF. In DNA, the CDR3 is TGTGCCAGCCAGGACAGGTCGAGGGATCAGCCCCAGCATTTT.

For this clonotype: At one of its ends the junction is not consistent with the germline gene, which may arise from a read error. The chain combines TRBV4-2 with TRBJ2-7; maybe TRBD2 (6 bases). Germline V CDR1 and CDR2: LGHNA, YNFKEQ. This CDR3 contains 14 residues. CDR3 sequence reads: CARSQGSGIEEQYF. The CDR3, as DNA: TGTGCCAGGAGCCAAGGTAGCGGAATCGAGGAGCAGTACTTC.

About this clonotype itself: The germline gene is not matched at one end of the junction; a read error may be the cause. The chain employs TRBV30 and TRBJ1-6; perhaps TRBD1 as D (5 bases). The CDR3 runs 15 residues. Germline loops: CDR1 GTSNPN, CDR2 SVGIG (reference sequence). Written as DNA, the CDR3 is TGTGCCTGGTGTGTCGTCGGTGGGGGGAATTCACCCCTCCACTTT. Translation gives CAWCVVGGGNSPLHF.

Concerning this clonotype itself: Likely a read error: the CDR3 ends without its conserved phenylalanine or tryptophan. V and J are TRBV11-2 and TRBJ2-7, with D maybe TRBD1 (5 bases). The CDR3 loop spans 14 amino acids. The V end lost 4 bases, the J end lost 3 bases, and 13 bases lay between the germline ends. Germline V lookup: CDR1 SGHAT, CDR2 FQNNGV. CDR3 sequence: CASSSAGQGYEQYL. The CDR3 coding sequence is TGTGCCAGCAGCTCGGCCGGTCAGGGCTACGAGCAGTACCTC.

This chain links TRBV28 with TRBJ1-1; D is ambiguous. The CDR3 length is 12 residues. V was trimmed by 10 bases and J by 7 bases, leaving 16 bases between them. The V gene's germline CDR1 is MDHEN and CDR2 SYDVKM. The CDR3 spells CATNLRRVEAFF. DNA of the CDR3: TGTGCCACCAACCTTCGACGGGTTGAAGCTTTCTTT.

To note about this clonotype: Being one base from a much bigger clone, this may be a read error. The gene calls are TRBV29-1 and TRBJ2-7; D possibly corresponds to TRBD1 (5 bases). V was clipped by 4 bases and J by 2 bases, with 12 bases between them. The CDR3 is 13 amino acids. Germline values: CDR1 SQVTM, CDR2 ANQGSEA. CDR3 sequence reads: CSVVGEYTYEQYF. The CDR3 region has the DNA TGCAGCGTTGTAGGGGAATACACCTACGAGCAGTACTTC.

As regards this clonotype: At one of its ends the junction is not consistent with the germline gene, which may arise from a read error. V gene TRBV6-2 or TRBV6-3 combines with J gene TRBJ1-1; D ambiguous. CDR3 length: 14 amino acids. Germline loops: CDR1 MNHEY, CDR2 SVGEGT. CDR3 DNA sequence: TGTGCCAGCAGGCACCGGGAAACAAACACTGGAGCTTTCTTT. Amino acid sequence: CASRHRETNTGAFF.

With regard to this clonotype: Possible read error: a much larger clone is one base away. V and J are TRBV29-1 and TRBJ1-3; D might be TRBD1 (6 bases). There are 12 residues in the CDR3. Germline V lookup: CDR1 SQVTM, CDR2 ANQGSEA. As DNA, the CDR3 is TGCAGCGTTGAAAGGGGGGGAAACACCCTATATTTT. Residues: CSVERGGNTLYF.

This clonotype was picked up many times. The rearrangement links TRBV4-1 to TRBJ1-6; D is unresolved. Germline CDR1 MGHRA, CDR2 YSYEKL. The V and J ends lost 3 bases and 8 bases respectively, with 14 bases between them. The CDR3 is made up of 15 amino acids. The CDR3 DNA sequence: TGCGCCAGCAGCCAGGGCAAGTTGAGTCATTCACCCCTCCACTTT. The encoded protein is CASSQGKLSHSPLHF.

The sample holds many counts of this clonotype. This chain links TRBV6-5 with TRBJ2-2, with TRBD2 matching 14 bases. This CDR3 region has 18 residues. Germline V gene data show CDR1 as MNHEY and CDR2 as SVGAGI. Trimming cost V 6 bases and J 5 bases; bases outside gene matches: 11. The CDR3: CASRTRTSGRWKTGELFF. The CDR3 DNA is TGTGCCAGCAGGACCCGGACTAGCGGGAGGTGGAAGACCGGGGAGCTGTTTTTT.

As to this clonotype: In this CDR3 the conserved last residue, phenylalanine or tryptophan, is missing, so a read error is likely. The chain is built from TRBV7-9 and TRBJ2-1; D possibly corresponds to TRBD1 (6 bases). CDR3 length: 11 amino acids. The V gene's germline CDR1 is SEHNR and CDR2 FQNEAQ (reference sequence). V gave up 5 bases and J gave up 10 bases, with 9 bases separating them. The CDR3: CASSIGGEQFL. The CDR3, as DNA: TGTGCCAGCAGCATAGGGGGAGAGCAGTTCCTC.

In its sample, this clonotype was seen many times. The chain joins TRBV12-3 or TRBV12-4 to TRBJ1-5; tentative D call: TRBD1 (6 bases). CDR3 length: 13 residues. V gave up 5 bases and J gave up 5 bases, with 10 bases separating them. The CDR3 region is CASSRQVDQPQHF. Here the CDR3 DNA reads TGTGCCAGCAGTAGACAGGTGGATCAGCCCCAGCATTTT.

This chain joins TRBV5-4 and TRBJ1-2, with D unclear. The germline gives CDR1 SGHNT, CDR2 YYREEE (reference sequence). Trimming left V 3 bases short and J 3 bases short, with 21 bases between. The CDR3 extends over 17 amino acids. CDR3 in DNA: TGTGCCAGCAGCTCGGAGGTGAACGATAACAGTGACTATGGCTACACCTTC. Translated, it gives CASSSEVNDNSDYGYTF.

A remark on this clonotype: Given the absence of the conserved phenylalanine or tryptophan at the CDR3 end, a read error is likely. The CDR3, as DNA: TGTGCCAGCAGTTACTCGAATGGTTACGCCGGGGAGCTGTTTTAT. Its translation: CASSYSNGYAGELFY. The genes are TRBV6-6 and TRBJ2-2; no reliable D call. V dropped 0 bases and J dropped 6 bases, with 11 bases sitting between them. There are 15 residues in the CDR3. Germline V gene sequence: CDR1 MNHNY, CDR2 SVGAGI (reference sequence).

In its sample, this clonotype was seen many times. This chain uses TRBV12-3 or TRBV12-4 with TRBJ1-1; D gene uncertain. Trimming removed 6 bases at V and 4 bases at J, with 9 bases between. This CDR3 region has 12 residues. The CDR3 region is CASSLTGTEAFF. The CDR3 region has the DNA TGTGCCAGCAGCTTGACCGGCACTGAAGCTTTCTTT.

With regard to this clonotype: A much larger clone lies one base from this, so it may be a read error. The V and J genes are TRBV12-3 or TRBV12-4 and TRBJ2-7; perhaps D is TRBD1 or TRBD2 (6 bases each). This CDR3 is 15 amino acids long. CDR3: CASRSNRAGQGGQYF. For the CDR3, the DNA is TGTGCGAGCAGGAGTAACAGGGCGGGTCAGGGAGGGCAGTACTTC.

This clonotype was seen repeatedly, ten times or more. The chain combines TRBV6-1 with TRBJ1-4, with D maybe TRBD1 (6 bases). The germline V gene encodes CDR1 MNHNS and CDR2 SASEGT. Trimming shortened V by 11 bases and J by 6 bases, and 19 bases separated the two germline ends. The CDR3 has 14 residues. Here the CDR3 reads CASLQGLRDEKLFF. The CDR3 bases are TGTGCCTCACTCCAGGGGCTGAGGGATGAAAAACTGTTTTTT.

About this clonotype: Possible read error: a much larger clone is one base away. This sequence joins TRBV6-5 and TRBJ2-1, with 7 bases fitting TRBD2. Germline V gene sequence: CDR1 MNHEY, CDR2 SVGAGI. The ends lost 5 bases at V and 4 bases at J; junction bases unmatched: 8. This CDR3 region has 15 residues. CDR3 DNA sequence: TGTGCCAGCAGTGTCGTAGCGGGTGCGTACAATGAGCAGTTCTTC. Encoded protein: CASSVVAGAYNEQFF.